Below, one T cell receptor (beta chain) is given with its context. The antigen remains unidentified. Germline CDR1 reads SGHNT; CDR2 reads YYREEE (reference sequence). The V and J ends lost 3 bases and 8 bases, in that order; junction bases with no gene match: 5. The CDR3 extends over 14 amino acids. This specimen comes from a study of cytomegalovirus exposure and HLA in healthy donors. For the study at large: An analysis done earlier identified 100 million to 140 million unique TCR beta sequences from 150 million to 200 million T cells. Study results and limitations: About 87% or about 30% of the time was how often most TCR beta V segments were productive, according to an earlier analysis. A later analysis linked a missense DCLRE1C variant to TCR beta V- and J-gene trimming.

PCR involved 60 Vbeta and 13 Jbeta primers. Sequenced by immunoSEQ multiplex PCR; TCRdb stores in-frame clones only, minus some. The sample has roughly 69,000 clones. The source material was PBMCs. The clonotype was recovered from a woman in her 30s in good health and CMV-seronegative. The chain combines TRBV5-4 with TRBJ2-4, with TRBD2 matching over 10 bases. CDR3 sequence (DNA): TGTGCCAGCAGCTCCGAGCGGGAGGGGGACATTCAGTACTTC. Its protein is CASSSEREGDIQYF.